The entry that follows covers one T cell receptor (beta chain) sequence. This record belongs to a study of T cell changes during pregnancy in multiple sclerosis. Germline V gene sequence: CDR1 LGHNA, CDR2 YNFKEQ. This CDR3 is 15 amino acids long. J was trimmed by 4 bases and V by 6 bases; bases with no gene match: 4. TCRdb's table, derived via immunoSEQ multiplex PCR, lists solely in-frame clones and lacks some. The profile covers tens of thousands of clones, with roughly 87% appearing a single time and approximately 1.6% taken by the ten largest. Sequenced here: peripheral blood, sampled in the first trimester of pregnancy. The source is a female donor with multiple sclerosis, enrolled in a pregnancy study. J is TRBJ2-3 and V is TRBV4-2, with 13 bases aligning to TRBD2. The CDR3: CASRGLAGEADTQYF. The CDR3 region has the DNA TGTGCCAGCAGAGGACTAGCGGGAGAAGCAGATACGCAGTATTTT.